A selection of T cell receptor beta chains follows, all from one sample in a study of T cells after yellow fever vaccination. MiXCR, applied by TCRdb to the 5' RACE reads, yields one record per CDR3 protein. The sample carries fewer than 450,000 distinct CDR3 sequences, about 4% recorded once. Sequenced material: PBMCs, taken 5 days after the yellow fever booster vaccination. These TCRs come from a man aged 18 to 29 who received the YFV17D yellow fever vaccine. CDR3s include the opening cysteine and the closing phenylalanine or tryptophan. D genes are given only for firm matches. Size tells how often a clone was seen (once, few, many) or the class of an expanded clone, and some rows leave it out.

V	size	D	J	CDR3	DNA
TRBV5-1	few	TRBD2	TRBJ2-5	CASAFGGDQETQYF	TGCGCCAGCGCTTTTGGGGGGGATCAAGAGACCCAGTACTTC
TRBV20-1	-	-	TRBJ1-6	CSAKNPTPDSPLHF	TGCAGTGCGAAAAATCCGACGCCCGATTCACCCCTCCACTTT
TRBV20-1	many	-	TRBJ2-1	CSASVGGGVYNEQFF	TGCAGTGCTAGTGTAGGAGGGGGGGTATACAATGAGCAGTTCTTC
TRBV7-8	-	-	TRBJ1-5	CASSSGAGSIQPQHF	TGTGCCAGCAGCTCGGGAGCGGGTAGCATTCAGCCCCAGCATTTT
TRBV7-9	many	TRBD1	TRBJ2-2	CASSAPGQENTGELFF	TGTGCCAGCAGCGCACCGGGACAGGAAAACACCGGGGAGCTGTTTTTT
TRBV14	many	-	TRBJ2-2	CASSPGGVTGELFF	TGTGCCAGCAGCCCGGGTGGGGTCACCGGGGAGCTGTTTTTT
TRBV4-1	-	-	TRBJ1-2	CASSPTQALVGYGYTF	TGCGCCAGCAGCCCAACACAGGCCCTCGTAGGCTATGGCTACACCTTC
TRBV5-1	many	-	TRBJ2-1	CASSSGGDTYNEQFF	TGCGCCAGCAGCTCAGGCGGGGATACCTACAATGAGCAGTTCTTC
TRBV12-3/TRBV12-4	many	TRBD1	TRBJ1-2	CASSSGQANYGYTF	TGTGCCAGCAGTTCGGGACAGGCAAACTATGGCTACACCTTC
TRBV2	few	-	TRBJ1-1	CASSPDIPEAFF	TGTGCCAGCAGTCCCGACATCCCTGAAGCTTTCTTT
TRBV11-2	-	TRBD1	TRBJ1-2	CASSHGQGSRYGYTF	TGTGCCAGCAGCCACGGACAGGGGAGCCGCTATGGCTACACCTTC
TRBV5-1	few	TRBD1	TRBJ2-3	CASSTDRGAQYF	TGCGCCAGCAGCACGGACAGGGGGGCGCAGTATTTT
TRBV29-1	many	-	TRBJ1-4	CSVERGNSGNEKLFF	TGCAGCGTTGAGAGGGGGAATTCGGGGAATGAAAAACTGTTTTTT
TRBV27	few	-	TRBJ2-3	CASSFFITDTQYF	TGTGCCAGCAGTTTTTTTATCACAGATACGCAGTATTTT
TRBV4-3	few	-	TRBJ1-1	CASSQDEGAEAFF	TGCGCCAGCAGCCAAGATGAGGGGGCTGAAGCTTTCTTT
TRBV5-1	many	-	TRBJ2-7	CASSPTGTNSYEQYF	TGCGCCAGCAGCCCAACCGGGACAAACTCCTACGAGCAGTACTTC
TRBV19	few	-	TRBJ2-5	CASSPRWKETQYF	TGTGCCAGTAGTCCGCGGTGGAAAGAGACCCAGTACTTC
TRBV20-1	many	-	TRBJ2-1	CSARTGISSGEQFF	TGCAGTGCTAGAACCGGGATATCCTCGGGTGAGCAGTTCTTC
TRBV7-2	-	-	TRBJ1-5	CASSLRSGYRADNQPQHF	TGTGCCAGCAGCTTACGGTCCGGTTACAGGGCGGACAATCAGCCCCAGCATTTT
TRBV28	many	TRBD1	TRBJ2-3	CASSLFGAGTGNTDTQYF	TGTGCCAGCAGTTTATTCGGGGCTGGGACAGGGAACACAGATACGCAGTATTTT
TRBV12-3/TRBV12-4	many	-	TRBJ2-1	CASSLATGTVGYNEQFF	TGTGCCAGCAGTTTAGCTACCGGGACCGTGGGCTACAATGAGCAGTTCTTC
TRBV30	-	-	TRBJ1-3	CAWRQAGSGNTIYF	TGTGCCTGGAGACAGGCGGGCTCTGGAAACACCATATATTTT
TRBV6-5	few	-	TRBJ2-5	CASSYKEANSGQETQYF	TGTGCCAGCAGTTACAAGGAGGCTAACAGCGGGCAAGAGACCCAGTACTTC
TRBV25-1	many	-	TRBJ1-2	CASSDGLNYGYTF	TGTGCCAGCAGTGACGGACTTAACTATGGCTACACCTTC
TRBV7-2	few	-	TRBJ1-4	CASSLLFGEKLFF	TGTGCCAGCAGCTTACTCTTTGGGGAAAAACTGTTTTTT
TRBV5-4	-	-	TRBJ2-2	CASSHPIGGRTGELFF	TGTGCCAGCAGCCATCCTATCGGCGGTCGCACCGGGGAGCTGTTTTTT
TRBV9	many	-	TRBJ2-1	CASSSRSIDEQFF	TGTGCCAGCAGCTCCCGGAGCATCGATGAGCAGTTCTTC
TRBV11-2	few	TRBD1	TRBJ1-2	CASSPSRGRSNYGYTF	TGTGCCAGCAGCCCGTCCAGGGGGCGTTCAAACTATGGCTACACCTTC
TRBV2	few	-	TRBJ1-3	CASSVYPSSGNTIYF	TGTGCCAGCAGTGTATATCCGAGCTCTGGAAACACCATATATTTT
TRBV20-1	many	-	TRBJ2-2	CSARDSGGNTGELFF	TGCAGTGCTCGGGACTCTGGGGGCAACACCGGGGAGCTGTTTTTT
TRBV5-1	-	TRBD1	TRBJ2-7	CASSRSTGPDYEQYF	TGCGCCAGCAGCAGGTCGACAGGGCCAGACTACGAGCAGTACTTC
TRBV5-1	many	-	TRBJ1-1	CASSLWQDTEAFF	TGCGCCAGCAGCTTGTGGCAGGACACTGAAGCTTTCTTT
TRBV4-3	-	-	TRBJ2-3	CASSQALNPSTDTQYF	TGCGCCAGCAGCCAAGCCCTCAACCCTAGCACAGATACGCAGTATTTT
TRBV7-9	-	TRBD1	TRBJ2-1	CASSLIRGPYNEQFF	TGTGCCAGCAGCTTAATTAGGGGGCCCTACAATGAGCAGTTCTTC
TRBV7-2	many	TRBD1	TRBJ2-1	CASKTRGPYNEQFF	TGTGCCAGCAAAACCAGGGGGCCCTACAATGAGCAGTTCTTC
TRBV5-1	-	-	TRBJ1-4	CASSLGQTGNEKLFF	TGCGCCAGCAGCTTGGGGCAGACCGGTAATGAAAAACTGTTTTTT
TRBV5-1	many	-	TRBJ2-5	CASRLLQETQYF	TGCGCCAGCAGACTCCTACAAGAGACCCAGTACTTC
TRBV18	few	TRBD1	TRBJ1-2	CASSPNRDGTGNYGYTF	TGTGCCAGCTCACCAAATCGAGATGGGACAGGGAACTATGGCTACACCTTC